The entry below gives a single TCR beta chain sequence along with its context. Antigen: not known. TCRdb used MiXCR to reprocess the 5' RACE reads, holding one entry per CDR3 protein. The profile covers 450,000 to 550,000 distinct CDR3 sequences, with roughly a fifth appearing a single time and roughly a sixth taken by the ten largest. The source of the sample is a study of T cells after yellow fever vaccination. Overall study results and limits: Just a small share of clonotypes turned up in the CD4 compartment as well as the CD8 compartment. Most clones from primary vaccination were detected again post-booster (96% CD4, about 85% CD8). Abundant clonotypes from the bulk population could contaminate FACS-sorted repertoires.

The CDR3 spans 15 residues. Trimming removed 6 bases at V and 4 bases at J, with 18 bases between. Per the germline V gene, CDR1 is SGHRS and CDR2 is YFSETQ. The receptor was isolated from a man aged 18 to 30 who received the YFV17D yellow fever vaccine. The chain is built from TRBV5-1 and TRBJ2-3, with D tentatively TRBD2 (7 bases). Sequencing was performed on PBMCs, taken about 20 days after the first yellow fever vaccination. The CDR3 DNA is TGCGCCAGCACCAAGAGGGGGGGGATCGCAGATACGCAGTATTTT. Translation: CASTKRGGIADTQYF.